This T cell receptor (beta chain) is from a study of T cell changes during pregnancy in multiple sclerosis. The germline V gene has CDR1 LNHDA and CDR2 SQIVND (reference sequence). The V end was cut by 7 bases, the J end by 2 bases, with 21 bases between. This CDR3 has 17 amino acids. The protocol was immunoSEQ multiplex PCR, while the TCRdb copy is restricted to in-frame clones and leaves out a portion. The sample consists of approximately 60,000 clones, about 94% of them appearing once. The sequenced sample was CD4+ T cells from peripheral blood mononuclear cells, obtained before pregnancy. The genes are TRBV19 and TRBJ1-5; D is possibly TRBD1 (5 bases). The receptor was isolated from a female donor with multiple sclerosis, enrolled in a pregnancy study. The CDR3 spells CASMTNQGARGNQPQHF. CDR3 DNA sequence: TGTGCCAGTATGACAAATCAGGGCGCGCGAGGCAATCAGCCCCAGCATTTT.